The T cell receptor beta chain under discussion was sequenced for a study of OX40 agonist ivuxolimab in advanced cancers. Generated by immunoSEQ multiplex PCR, the TCRdb table keeps only in-frame clones and is missing some. The sample comprises about 19,000 clones, around 84% of which are singletons, and approximately 14% rests with the top ten. The CDR3 is 11 residues long. The V end was cut by 2 bases, the J end by 11 bases, with 12 bases between. Per the germline V gene, CDR1 is DFQATT and CDR2 is SNEGSKA (reference sequence). This clonotype originated in an adult with an advanced solid tumor such as melanoma, head and neck, liver or kidney cancer. The sample consisted of CD4+ or CD8+ T cells sorted from blood, taken in a trial of the OX40 agonist ivuxolimab. This chain connects TRBV20-1 to TRBJ1-1, with D unresolved. CDR3 nucleotide sequence: TGCAGTGCTAGACCAGAAACAAGGGCTTTCTTT. It is translated as CSARPETRAFF.